The 3 T cell receptor beta chains given below trace back to one sample, sequenced in a study of blood T cell repertoires in COVID-19. The assay was immunoSEQ multiplex PCR, and TCRdb's table has in-frame clones only and misses some. Among about 240,000 clones listed, around 83% were seen once. Sample: peripheral blood. The receptor source for this set is a woman of 80 years or more with acute or convalescent COVID-19.

The chain uses TRBV29-1 and TRBJ2-7; 9 nucleotides match TRBD1. The CDR3 covers 14 residues. The germline CDR1 and CDR2 sequences are SQVTM and ANQGSEA. Trimming cost V 6 bases and J 3 bases; bases outside gene matches: 9. The CDR3 coding sequence is TGCAGCGTCGCCGGGACAGGGATTGGCTACGAGCAGTACTTC. Protein sequence: CSVAGTGIGYEQYF.

The DNA of the CDR3 is TGTGCCAGCAGCCAAGGGGCCAGCGGGCACACAGATACGCAGTATTTT. It yields the protein CASSQGASGHTDTQYF. The chain carries TRBV3-1 (or the pseudogene TRBV3-2) and TRBJ2-3, with D perhaps matching TRBD2 (6 bases). The CDR3 sequence is 16 residues long. Between the trimmed V and J ends, which lost 1 base and 2 bases, there was a span of 13 bases. Germline CDR1 and CDR2: LGHDT and YNNKEL (reference sequence).

The chain joins TRBV7-3 to TRBJ2-3; D remains ambiguous. From germline, CDR1 is SGHTA and CDR2 FQGTGA. V lost 2 bases and J 3 bases, leaving 12 bases between the germline ends. This CDR3 spans 15 amino acids. The CDR3 region is CASSLGRLGTDTQYF. In nucleotides, the CDR3 is TGTGCCAGCAGCTTAGGGCGCCTTGGGACAGATACGCAGTATTTT.